This T cell receptor (beta chain) appears in the sequencing data of a study of radiotherapy plus CTLA-4 blockade in lung cancer. Across the study: Disease control was achieved by over 30% of patients, and objective responses by around 17%.

Notes on this clone: The antigen is undetermined.

Overall study results and limits: The study found tumor-derived TCR clones expanded in blood after radiotherapy plus ipilimumab. In blood, early T cell clone dynamics reportedly predicted response best, together with interferon-beta.

Participants had chemo-refractory metastatic non-small-cell lung cancer and were treated with focal radiation plus ipilimumab CTLA-4 blockade. The germline gives CDR1 SGHNT, CDR2 YYREEE (reference sequence). There are 16 residues in the CDR3. V lost 3 bases and J lost 5, with 20 bases in between. Profiling relied on immunoSEQ multiplex PCR, and the TCRdb table lists in-frame clones only, not all of them. The sample lists 30,000 or so clones, less than 75% occurring once. This sequence originates from a human donor with non-small cell lung cancer who had stable disease on radiotherapy plus ipilimumab. This chain connects TRBV5-4 to TRBJ2-5; D may be TRBD2 (7 bases). The material was peripheral blood, obtained from a patient treated with radiotherapy plus ipilimumab. CDR3 DNA: TGTGCCAGCAGCTCCCATGATGCGGGGGCGTGGGAGACCCAGTACTTC. Amino acid sequence: CASSSHDAGAWETQYF. The variable domain in full, with the rest retrieved from reference TRBV5-4 and TRBJ2-5, is ETGVTQSPTHLIKTRGQQVTLRCSSQSGHNTVSWYQQALGQGPQFIFQYYREEENGRGNFPPRFSGLQFPNYSSELNVNALELDDSALYLCASSSHDAGAWETQYFGPGTRLLVL.